This TCR beta chain was captured in a study of blood T cell repertoires in COVID-19. Profiled with immunoSEQ multiplex PCR; TCRdb holds only in-frame clones, not every one. The sample has over 150,000 clones, about 91% seen once. This TCR derives from a woman aged 55-70 years who had recovered from COVID-19. The sequenced material came from peripheral blood.

CDR3 protein: CASSLDGRGSYEQYF. DNA for the CDR3: TGCGCCAGCAGCTTGGATGGCAGGGGGTCCTACGAGCAGTACTTC. The rearrangement joins TRBV5-1 to TRBJ2-7, with 7 bases that match TRBD1. Per germline, CDR1 SGHRS and CDR2 YFSETQ. V shed 0 bases, J shed 1 base, and the junction held 4 bases outside the gene matches. This CDR3 is built from 15 residues.